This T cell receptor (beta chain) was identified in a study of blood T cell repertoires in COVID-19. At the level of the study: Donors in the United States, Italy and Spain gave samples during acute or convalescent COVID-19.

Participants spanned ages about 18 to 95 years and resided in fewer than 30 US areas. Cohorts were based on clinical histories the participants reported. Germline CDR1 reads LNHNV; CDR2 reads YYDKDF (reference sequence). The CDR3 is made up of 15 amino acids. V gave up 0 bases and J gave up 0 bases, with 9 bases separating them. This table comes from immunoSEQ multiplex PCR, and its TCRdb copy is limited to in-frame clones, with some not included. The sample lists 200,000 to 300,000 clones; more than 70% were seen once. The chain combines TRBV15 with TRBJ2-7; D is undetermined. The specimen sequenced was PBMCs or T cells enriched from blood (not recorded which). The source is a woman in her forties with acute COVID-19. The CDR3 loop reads CATSRDPGSSYEQYF. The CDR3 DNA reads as TGTGCCACCAGCAGAGACCCAGGTAGCTCCTACGAGCAGTACTTC.